These T cell receptor beta chains were read from a single sample in a study of T cells in Graves' hyperthyroidism and ophthalmopathy. TCRdb reprocessed the multiplex PCR reads via MiXCR and lists one record per CDR3 protein. The sample records around 540,000 distinct CDR3 sequences, about 16% being singletons. Input material: blood. The receptors originated from a woman aged 30 to 39 with Graves' ophthalmopathy. Both conserved end residues are part of each CDR3. D genes are given only for firm matches. For some rows the clone size is stated as once, few or many, or as a class when expanded; others skip it.

many TRBJ1-3 - TRBV29-1 TGCAGCGTCAGGGAAAGTGGAAACACCATATATTTT CSVRESGNTIYF
few TRBJ2-1 - TRBV2 TGTGCCAGCAGTGAAATGGCCAGCAATGAGCAGTTCTTC CASSEMASNEQFF
few TRBJ2-1 TRBD2 TRBV14 TGTGCCAGCAGCCACAGCGGGAGATACAATGAGCAGTTCTTC CASSHSGRYNEQFF
many TRBJ1-4 - TRBV15 TGTGCCACCAGCAGAGAAAATTTGTCAGGAAATGAAAAACTGTTTTTT CATSRENLSGNEKLFF
- TRBJ2-2 - TRBV9 TGTGCCAGCAGCCTCCAAGGGGCGAACACCGGGGAGCTGTTTTTT CASSLQGANTGELFF
few TRBJ1-5 - TRBV24-1 TGTGCCGTCGCCGGGACGCCGGAAAATCAGCCCCAGCATTTT CAVAGTPENQPQHF
- TRBJ1-3 - TRBV29-1 TGCAGCGTTGAAGACATAGCCTCTGGAAACACCATATATTTT CSVEDIASGNTIYF
- TRBJ1-1 TRBD1 TRBV29-1 TGCAGCGTGGGAAGACAGGGGGCGGCCACTGAAGCTTTCTTT CSVGRQGAATEAFF
- TRBJ2-5 TRBD1 TRBV10-3 TGTGCCATCAGTGAGATTACAGGGGAAGAGACCCAGTACTTC CAISEITGEETQYF
- TRBJ2-5 - TRBV6-2/TRBV6-3 TGTGCCAGCAGTTACGTCTCGGGGGAGGAGTACCAAGAGACCCAGTACTTC CASSYVSGEEYQETQYF
- TRBJ2-1 TRBD1 TRBV20-1 TGCAGTGCCCCTGACAGGGGGCTCGCAGGGGAGCAGTTCTTC CSAPDRGLAGEQFF
few TRBJ1-5 - TRBV5-4 TGTGCCGGATGGGGTAATCAGCCCCAGCATTTT CAGWGNQPQHF
few TRBJ2-5 - TRBV29-1 TGCAGCGTTGACCCCGCAGACCAAGAGACCCAGTACTTC CSVDPADQETQYF
- TRBJ1-1 - TRBV3-1 TGTGCCAGCAGCCAAGCTAAGGGGGGACCGCTGAACACTGAAGCTTTCTTT CASSQAKGGPLNTEAFF
- TRBJ2-2 TRBD2 TRBV6-2/TRBV6-3 TGTGCCAGCAGTTCGGCGGGAGTCTACACCGGGGAGCTGTTTTTT CASSSAGVYTGELFF
- TRBJ2-3 TRBD2 TRBV6-2/TRBV6-3 TGTGCCAGCAGCTTGCGGACTAGCGGGAGGGGCTACGATACGCAGTATTTT CASSLRTSGRGYDTQYF
- TRBJ2-4 - TRBV5-8 TGTGCCAGCAGCTTGCTGGGACATTCGCTAGCCAAAAACATTCAGTACTTC CASSLLGHSLAKNIQYF
many TRBJ2-5 - TRBV28 TGTGCCAGCAGTTATGGGGGCGCGGGAACGGAGACCCAGTACTTC CASSYGGAGTETQYF
- TRBJ1-3 - TRBV4-3 TGCGCCAGCAGCCAAGATCTGCGGAAGGGGAACACCATATATTTT CASSQDLRKGNTIYF
few TRBJ2-2 - TRBV19 TGTGCCAGTAGCGACTCGGGACGGCGGGGCACCGGGGAGCTGTTTTTT CASSDSGRRGTGELFF
few TRBJ1-2 - TRBV28 TGTGCCAGCAGCCCTACAGGGTTTGTTGACTATGGCTACACCTTC CASSPTGFVDYGYTF
few TRBJ1-5 - TRBV20-1 TGCAGTGCCCTTAGGTGGGAACTAAGCAATCAGCCCCAGCATTTT CSALRWELSNQPQHF
- TRBJ1-4 - TRBV5-1 TGTGCCAGCAGCTTGGGTGATAATGAAAAACTGTTTTTT CASSLGDNEKLFF
- TRBJ1-2 - TRBV4-3 TGCGCCAGCAGCCAAGATGTGGGGGAAACCTTCTATGGCTACACCTTC CASSQDVGETFYGYTF
few TRBJ1-1 TRBD1 TRBV4-3 TGCGCCAGCAGCCAAGACCACGGACAGGGGAGTGGCGGGGCTTTCTTT CASSQDHGQGSGGAFF
- TRBJ1-1 TRBD1 TRBV10-3 TGTGCCATCAGTGAAACATGGGACAGTGAAGCTTTCTTT CAISETWDSEAFF
- TRBJ1-4 - TRBV10-2 TGCGCCAGCAGAGACGCGGAGACCAATGCAAAACTGTTTTTT CASRDAETNAKLFF
few TRBJ1-1 - TRBV20-1 TGCAGTGCTATCAATGTGGGGGTAGTCACTGAAGCTTTCTTT CSAINVGVVTEAFF
- TRBJ1-1 - TRBV4-1 TGCGCCAGCAGCCAACAAGGCTTCCCTAACACTGAAGCTTTCTTT CASSQQGFPNTEAFF
many TRBJ2-1 TRBD2 TRBV20-1 TGCAGTGCTAGAGATCTGGCTAGCGGGATTGGCAATGAGCAGTTCTTC CSARDLASGIGNEQFF
- TRBJ2-5 - TRBV4-3 TGCGCCAGCAGCCAAGCGCGGGGCGCGGGTGGGGAGACCCAGTACTTC CASSQARGAGGETQYF
many TRBJ1-1 - TRBV18 TGTGCCAGCTCACCACCGATCGGCACTGAAGCTTTCTTT CASSPPIGTEAFF
few TRBJ2-3 - TRBV14 TGTGCCAGTGCGGGTCCTAGCACAGATACGCAGTATTTT CASAGPSTDTQYF
- TRBJ1-5 - TRBV7-2 TGTGCCAGTAGACTCCAGTGGGGCAATCAGCCCCAGCATTTT CASRLQWGNQPQHF
- TRBJ1-1 - TRBV7-2 TGTGCCAGCAGCTTAGATTTAAAGGGCAATGAGGCTTTCTTT CASSLDLKGNEAFF
many TRBJ1-3 - TRBV7-3 TGTGCCAGCAGCTTAACGCTCTCTGGAAACACCATATATTTT CASSLTLSGNTIYF
many TRBJ1-2 - TRBV7-6 TGTGCCAGCAGCTTAGAGGGAGGGAACGGCTACACCTTC CASSLEGGNGYTF
few TRBJ1-1 TRBD1 TRBV20-1 TGCAGTGCCCCCGACCCGACAGGGGGCACTGAAGCTTTCTTT CSAPDPTGGTEAFF
few TRBJ1-2 - TRBV7-2 TGTGCCAGCAGCTATACAATGGGGGAATTCTATGGCTACACCTTC CASSYTMGEFYGYTF
many TRBJ1-6 - TRBV28 TGTGCCAGCAGCCCGGGACTGCGGAATTCACCCCTCCACTTT CASSPGLRNSPLHF
few TRBJ2-7 - TRBV6-6 TGTGCCAGCAGTTACCCAGCCGGGGCTATAAACGAGCAGTACTTC CASSYPAGAINEQYF
few TRBJ1-2 TRBD1 TRBV6-5 TGTGCCAGCAGTTACTCCGACAGGGGCTATGGCTACACCTTC CASSYSDRGYGYTF
many TRBJ2-6 TRBD1 TRBV20-1 TGCAGTGCCCGCGGACAGGCAGGGGCCAACGTCCTGACTTTC CSARGQAGANVLTF
- TRBJ1-2 - TRBV28 TGTGCCAGCAGTCCTAAAGCCGGGCCCCGGGATGGCTACACCTTC CASSPKAGPRDGYTF
- TRBJ1-2 TRBD1 TRBV10-3 TGTGCCATCAGTAAACGACAGGGGAAGAACTATGGCTACACCTTC CAISKRQGKNYGYTF